The 25 T cell receptor beta chains in this list originate from one sample, sequenced in a study of CD8 T cells in ankylosing spondylitis. TCRdb used MiXCR to reprocess the 5' RACE reads, holding one entry per CDR3 protein. The sample has about 150,000 distinct CDR3 sequences; around 45% are singletons. The sequenced sample was synovial fluid, either unsorted or a sorted T cell fraction (not recorded which). The origin of the receptors is a male donor with ankylosing spondylitis.

J is TRBJ2-1 and V is TRBV29-1, with no clear D. V was cut by 7 bases and J by 6 bases, with 25 bases left in between. This CDR3 comprises 16 residues. CDR1 and CDR2 from the germline V gene are SQVTM and ANQGSEA. The DNA of the CDR3 is TGCAGCGCGGTGGCCCCCCGTATCTCTTACAGCAATGAGCAGTTCTTC. Its translation is CSAVAPRISYSNEQFF.

In this sample, this clonotype turned up a few times. The rearrangement joins TRBV24-1 to TRBJ2-1; D possibly corresponds to TRBD1 (5 bases). The CDR3 totals 16 residues. Looked up from germline, CDR1 is KGHDR and CDR2 is SFDVKD. The V end lost 1 base, the J end lost 5 bases, and 14 bases lay between the germline ends. Here the CDR3 reads CATSDFPQGRDNEQFF. CDR3 nucleotides: TGTGCCACCAGTGATTTTCCCCAGGGTAGGGACAATGAGCAGTTCTTC.

The rearrangement joins TRBV7-9 to TRBJ1-3, with D unresolved. Germline CDR1 and CDR2: SEHNR and FQNEAQ (reference sequence). Trimming left V 3 bases short and J 0 bases short, with 12 bases between. The CDR3 sequence is 16 residues long. This chain's CDR3 is CASSFVGRSSGNTIYF. The CDR3, as DNA: TGTGCCAGCAGCTTCGTCGGGCGGTCCTCTGGAAACACCATATATTTT.

In this sample, this clonotype turned up many times. The chain has TRBV2 and TRBJ1-3, with TRBD1 identical over 7 bases. CDR1 SNHLY and CDR2 FYNNEI come from the germline V gene. This CDR3 region has 16 residues. Trimming removed 1 base from V and 0 bases from J; junction bases left unmatched: 3. CDR3: CASSEGTGGSGNTIYF. Here the CDR3 DNA reads TGTGCCAGCAGTGAAGGGACAGGTGGCTCTGGAAACACCATATATTTT.

The chain uses TRBV12-3 or TRBV12-4 and TRBJ1-4, with D maybe TRBD1 (6 bases). The CDR3 length is 14 residues. The V gene lost 4 bases and the J gene lost 2 bases, with 8 bases spanning the gap. DNA of the CDR3: TGTGCCAGCAGTTCGCAGGGGACTAATGAAAAACTGTTTTTT. It codes for CASSSQGTNEKLFF.

The genes are TRBV7-8 and TRBJ1-3, with a tentative D call TRBD1 (6 bases). The germline gives CDR1 SGHVS, CDR2 FQNEAQ. Trimming cost V 1 base and J 2 bases, with 15 bases left between them. This CDR3 spans 17 amino acids. The CDR3 here is CASSLVLWDNPGNTIYF. Here the CDR3 DNA reads TGTGCCAGCAGCTTAGTTTTATGGGACAATCCTGGAAACACCATATATTTT.

CDR3 amino acids: CASCVEGGAPYGYTF. CDR3 DNA sequence: TGTGCCAGCTGCGTCGAGGGGGGGGCGCCTTATGGCTACACCTTC. The J gene is TRBJ1-2, the V gene TRBV2; possibly TRBD1 for D (6 bases). CDR3 size: 15 residues. CDR1 is SNHLY, CDR2 FYNNEI, per germline. Trimming took 8 bases from V and 5 from J, leaving 21 bases between them. Full variable domain (rest looked up from reference TRBV2 and TRBJ1-2): EPEVTQTPSHQVTQMGQEVILRCVPISNHLYFYWYRQILGQKVEFLVSFYNNEISEKSEIFDDQFSVERPDGSNFTLKIRSTKLEDSAMYFCASCVEGGAPYGYTFGSGTRLTVV.

This chain uses TRBV7-2 with TRBJ2-3, with a weak D call TRBD2 (6 bases). The germline V and J ends were trimmed by 5 bases and 1 base, with 13 bases remaining between them. CDR1 and CDR2 from the germline V gene are SGHTA and FQGNSA. The CDR3 covers 15 residues. DNA for the CDR3: TGTGCCAGCAGCGAGCGGGCGCTTCGCACAGATACGCAGTATTTT. Encoded protein: CASSERALRTDTQYF.

A few counts support this clonotype. This chain connects TRBV20-1 to TRBJ1-6; 9 nucleotides agree with TRBD1. Per the germline V gene, CDR1 is DFQATT and CDR2 is SNEGSKA (reference sequence). V trimming: 2 bases; J trimming: 8 bases; junction bases outside the gene matches: 10. The CDR3 is 16 amino acids. The CDR3 nucleotides read TGCAGTGCTAGACGGGACAGGGCCCCATATGATTCACCCCTCCACTTT. It codes for CSARRDRAPYDSPLHF.

The chain couples TRBV3-1 to TRBJ2-3; D is perhaps TRBD2 (5 bases). V lost 3 bases, J lost 2 bases, and 21 bases lay in between. The CDR3 runs 18 residues. Germline V gene data show CDR1 as LGHDT and CDR2 as YNNKEL (reference sequence). DNA of the CDR3: TGTGCCAGCAGCCATAGACGGAGGTGGAGCGGAGCCACAGATACGCAGTATTTT. Residues: CASSHRRRWSGATDTQYF.

This clonotype appeared a few times. V gene TRBV10-3 combines with J gene TRBJ2-1; D may be TRBD1 or TRBD2 (5 bases each). Germline V CDR1 and CDR2: ENHRY, SYGVKD. The CDR3 covers 12 residues. The ends were cut back, 8 bases at V and 7 bases at J, with 12 bases in the middle. CDR3 residues: CAIREGLNEQFF. DNA of the CDR3: TGTGCCATCCGAGAGGGGCTAAATGAGCAGTTCTTC.

V and J are TRBV7-9 and TRBJ1-5; possibly TRBD1 for D (5 bases). Germline-derived CDR1 and CDR2 are SEHNR and FQNEAQ (reference sequence). Deletions cut 6 bases from V and 5 bases from J, with 8 bases between. This CDR3 has 12 amino acids. The CDR3 nucleotides read TGTGCCAGCAGAATGGGGCATCAGCCCCAGCATTTT. This codes for CASRMGHQPQHF.

This clonotype was recorded a few times. This rearrangement joins TRBV7-9 to TRBJ2-5; 9 bases agree with TRBD1. Germline values: CDR1 SEHNR, CDR2 FQNEAQ (reference sequence). J lost 5 bases, V lost 5 bases, and 9 bases had no gene match. This CDR3 is 15 amino acids long. CDR3 bases: TGTGCCAGCAGCACCCGGGACAGGGAGGGGGAGACCCAGTACTTC. It translates to CASSTRDREGETQYF.

The chain has TRBV5-6 and TRBJ2-7; D perhaps matches TRBD2 (5 bases). V lost 1 base and J lost 4, with 9 bases in between. The length of the CDR3 is 13 residues. Looked up from germline, CDR1 is SGHDT and CDR2 is YYEEEE. The CDR3 DNA is TGTGCCAGCAGCTTGACGGCGGGTTACGAGCAGTACTTC. Translated: CASSLTAGYEQYF.

This chain links TRBV5-6 with TRBJ2-5; weak D call: TRBD2 (5 bases). Germline CDR1 and CDR2: SGHDT and YYEEEE. The ends were cut back, 3 bases at V and 1 base at J, with 13 bases in the middle. The CDR3 consists of 15 residues. The CDR3 sequence is CASSSDWWRQETQYF. CDR3 coding DNA: TGTGCCAGCAGCTCGGACTGGTGGCGCCAAGAGACCCAGTACTTC.

This chain uses TRBV6-2 or TRBV6-3 with TRBJ2-1, with unresolved D. With 2 bases removed from V and 7 bases from J, the gap between germline ends came to 9 bases. The germline V gene encodes CDR1 MNHEY and CDR2 SVGEGT. CDR3 length: 13 amino acids. DNA of the CDR3: TGTGCCAGCAGTTACGCAAGCGAGAATGAGCAGTTCTTC. Translating it yields CASSYASENEQFF.

This clonotype was observed a handful of times. The rearrangement joins TRBV12-3 or TRBV12-4 to TRBJ1-6; tentatively, D is TRBD1 (5 bases). Trimming removed 7 bases from V and 0 bases from J, with 16 bases in between. The CDR3 length is 17 residues. The CDR3 loop is CASTSVYRSSYNSPLHF. In nucleotides, the CDR3 is TGTGCCAGCACCTCCGTGTACAGGAGCTCCTATAATTCACCCCTCCACTTT.

The chain joins TRBV27 to TRBJ1-1; D not resolved. The CDR3 runs 13 residues. V was clipped by 8 bases and J by 4 bases, with 14 bases between them. Germline CDR1 and CDR2: MNHEY and SMNVEV (reference sequence). The CDR3 nucleotides are TGTGCCAGCCTACCCGAGGGCGGCACTGAAGCTTTCTTT. Translating it yields CASLPEGGTEAFF.

The chain couples TRBV7-9 to TRBJ1-2; tentative D call: TRBD1 (6 bases). This CDR3 spans 16 amino acids. Trimming pared 5 bases from V and 4 bases from J, leaving 20 bases between. Germline lookup yields CDR1 SEHNR and CDR2 FQNEAQ (reference sequence). CDR3 sequence (DNA): TGTGCCAGCAGCCAGGGGTCAGAGAGACTTCCCTATGGCTACACCTTC. This sequence encodes CASSQGSERLPYGYTF.

The genes are TRBV4-1 and TRBJ1-2, with 9 nucleotides matching TRBD1. This CDR3 has 16 amino acids. V shed 4 bases, J shed 6 bases, and the junction held 12 bases outside the gene matches. The germline CDR1 and CDR2 sequences are MGHRA and YSYEKL. CDR3 region: CASSLRTGQGIHGYTF. The CDR3 DNA sequence: TGCGCCAGCAGCCTACGTACCGGACAGGGGATCCATGGCTACACCTTC.

This clonotype was seen a few times. The V call is TRBV9, the J call TRBJ1-1; 8 positions match TRBD1. V trimming: 2 bases; J trimming: 7 bases; junction bases outside the gene matches: 10. In germline, CDR1 is SGDLS, CDR2 YYNGEE. The CDR3 length is 15 residues. This CDR3 reads CASSVLPGQVFEAFF. For the CDR3, the DNA is TGTGCCAGCAGCGTCCTTCCGGGACAGGTATTTGAAGCTTTCTTT. Combining the CDR3 with reference TRBV9 and TRBJ1-1 gives the whole variable domain DSGVTQTPKHLITATGQRVTLRCSPRSGDLSVYWYQQSLDQGLQFLIQYYNGEERAKGNILERFSAQQFPDLHSELNLSSLELGDSALYFCASSVLPGQVFEAFFGQGTRLTVV.

The genes are TRBV7-2 and TRBJ2-4, with D uncertain. The ends were cut back, 10 bases at V and 0 bases at J, with 13 bases in the middle. Per the germline V gene, CDR1 is SGHTA and CDR2 is FQGNSA. CDR3 length: 14 amino acids. Here the CDR3 reads CAKRISLAKNIQYF. CDR3 bases: TGTGCCAAAAGAATCAGTCTAGCCAAAAACATTCAGTACTTC.

V usage is TRBV29-1 and J usage is TRBJ2-5; 9 positions agree with TRBD1. The CDR3 runs to 13 residues. V trimming: 6 bases; J trimming: 5 bases; junction bases outside the gene matches: 7. Germline CDR1 is SQVTM and CDR2 is ANQGSEA. The CDR3 sequence is CSVMTGGGETQYF. In DNA form, the CDR3 reads TGCAGCGTGATGACAGGGGGTGGGGAGACCCAGTACTTC.

This rearrangement joins TRBV15 to TRBJ1-1; D uncertain. The V end was cut by 4 bases, the J end by 8 bases, with 14 bases between. CDR3 size: 13 residues. Per germline, CDR1 LNHNV and CDR2 YYDKDF (reference sequence). The DNA of the CDR3 is TGTGCCACCAGCACCGGCGTGAGGGTCGAAGCTTTCTTT. It encodes CATSTGVRVEAFF.

V gene TRBV12-3 or TRBV12-4 combines with J gene TRBJ1-4; possible D gene TRBD1, 5 bases. This CDR3 comprises 16 residues. Trimming shortened V by 6 bases and J by 0 bases, and 14 bases separated the two germline ends. CDR3 residues: CASRLVLGATNEKLFF. CDR3 DNA sequence: TGTGCCAGCAGGTTGGTGTTGGGGGCAACTAATGAAAAACTGTTTTTT.